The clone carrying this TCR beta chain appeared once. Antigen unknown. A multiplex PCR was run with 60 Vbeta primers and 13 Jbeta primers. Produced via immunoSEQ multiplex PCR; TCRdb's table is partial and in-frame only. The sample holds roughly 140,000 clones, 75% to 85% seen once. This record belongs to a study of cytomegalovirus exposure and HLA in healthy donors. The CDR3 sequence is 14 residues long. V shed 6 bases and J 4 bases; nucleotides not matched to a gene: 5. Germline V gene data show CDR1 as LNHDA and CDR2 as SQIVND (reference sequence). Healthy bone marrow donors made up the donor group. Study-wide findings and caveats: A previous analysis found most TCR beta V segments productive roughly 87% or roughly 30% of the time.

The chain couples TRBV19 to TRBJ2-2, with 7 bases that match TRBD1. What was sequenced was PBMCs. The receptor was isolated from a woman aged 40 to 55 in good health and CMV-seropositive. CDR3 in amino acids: CASRTGYGTGELFF. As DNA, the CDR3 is TGTGCCAGTAGGACAGGGTATGGCACCGGGGAGCTGTTTTTT.